This TCR beta chain was documented in a study of blood T cell repertoires in COVID-19. Background on the study: Samples of COVID-19 (acute and convalescent) were obtained from the United States, Italy and Spain.

Trimming stripped 0 bases from V and 9 bases from J, with 12 bases between. The CDR3 consists of 14 residues. From germline, CDR1 is SEHNR and CDR2 FQNEAQ (reference sequence). In the authors' methods: Reference gene primer amplification gave nucleated cell count estimates. TCRdb's copy holds only in-frame clones and misses some; the assay was immunoSEQ multiplex PCR. Clone size and V and J calls were adopted from that table, with D and trimming inferred from the DNA. The table shows a few hundred thousand clones, with more than 80% occurring only once. One Seattle source followed patients from active infection through their disease course.

This sequence joins TRBV7-9 and TRBJ2-1; D possibly corresponds to TRBD2 (5 bases). Sequenced input: peripheral blood. The sequence was obtained from a woman in her forties or fifties with COVID-19, enrolled during active disease. The CDR3 nucleotides are TGTGCCAGCAGCTTAGCGCGGAGGCCAGGTGAGCAGTTCTTC. Residues: CASSLARRPGEQFF.